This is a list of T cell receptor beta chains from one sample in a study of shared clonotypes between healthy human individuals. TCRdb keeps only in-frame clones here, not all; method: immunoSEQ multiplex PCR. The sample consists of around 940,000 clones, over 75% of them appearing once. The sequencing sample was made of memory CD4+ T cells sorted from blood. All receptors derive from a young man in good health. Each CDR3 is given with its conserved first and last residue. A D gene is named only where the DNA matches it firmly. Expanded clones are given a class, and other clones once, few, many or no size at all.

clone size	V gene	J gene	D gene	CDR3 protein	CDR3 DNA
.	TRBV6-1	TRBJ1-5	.	CASSGRAPQHF	TGTGCCAGCAGTGGCAGAGCGCCCCAGCATTTT
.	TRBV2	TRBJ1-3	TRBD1	CASTMQGAGNTIYF	TGTGCCAGCACCATGCAGGGGGCTGGAAACACCATATATTTT
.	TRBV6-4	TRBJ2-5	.	CASRGHTRLARETQYF	TGTGCCAGCAGGGGGCATACAAGGCTGGCGCGAGAGACCCAGTACTTC
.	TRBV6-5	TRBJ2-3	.	CASSQTGDTQYF	TGTGCCAGCAGCCAAACGGGAGATACGCAGTATTTT
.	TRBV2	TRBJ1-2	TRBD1	CASSGGTGTGAVGYYGYTF	TGTGCCAGCAGTGGGGGGACCGGGACAGGGGCCGTAGGCTACTATGGCTACACCTTC
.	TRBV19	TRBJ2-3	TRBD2	CASSPGLAGGKGTDTQYF	TGTGCCAGTAGCCCGGGACTAGCGGGGGGGAAGGGCACAGATACGCAGTATTTT
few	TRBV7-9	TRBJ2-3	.	CASSLVGRVNTQYF	TGTGCCAGCAGCTTAGTCGGGAGAGTGAATACGCAGTATTTT
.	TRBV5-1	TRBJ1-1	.	CASSFQVSNTEAFF	TGCGCCAGCAGCTTCCAGGTTTCGAACACTGAAGCTTTCTTT
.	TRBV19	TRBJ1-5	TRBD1	CASSKGQASNQPQHF	TGTGCCAGTAGTAAGGGACAGGCTAGCAATCAGCCCCAGCATTTT
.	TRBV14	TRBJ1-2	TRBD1	CASSQNRGVNYGYTF	TGTGCCAGCAGCCAAAACAGGGGAGTTAACTATGGCTACACCTTC
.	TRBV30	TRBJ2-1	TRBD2	CAWSPLADNEQFF	TGTGCCTGGTCCCCTCTAGCGGACAATGAGCAGTTCTTC
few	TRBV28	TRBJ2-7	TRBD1	CASSKDRALYEQYF	TGTGCCAGCAGCAAGGACAGGGCGTTATACGAGCAGTACTTC
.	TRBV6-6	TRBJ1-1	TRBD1	CASSSGTVGGAFF	TGTGCCAGCAGTTCCGGGACAGTTGGGGGAGCTTTCTTT
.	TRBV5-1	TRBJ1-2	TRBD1	CASSARDSNYGYTF	TGCGCCAGCAGCGCACGGGACAGCAACTATGGCTACACCTTC
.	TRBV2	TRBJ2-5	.	CASRGLGGETQYF	TGTGCCAGCAGGGGCCTGGGCGGGGAGACCCAGTACTTC
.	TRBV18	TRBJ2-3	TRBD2	CASSPQTSGRNTDTQYF	TGTGCCAGCTCACCACAGACTAGCGGGCGGAATACAGATACGCAGTATTTT
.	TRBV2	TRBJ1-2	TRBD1	CASSDRTGSGYTF	TGTGCCAGCAGTGATAGGACAGGGAGTGGCTACACCTTC
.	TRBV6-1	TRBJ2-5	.	CASSDRARAKTQYF	TGTGCCAGCAGTGACCGCGCTAGAGCCAAGACCCAGTACTTC